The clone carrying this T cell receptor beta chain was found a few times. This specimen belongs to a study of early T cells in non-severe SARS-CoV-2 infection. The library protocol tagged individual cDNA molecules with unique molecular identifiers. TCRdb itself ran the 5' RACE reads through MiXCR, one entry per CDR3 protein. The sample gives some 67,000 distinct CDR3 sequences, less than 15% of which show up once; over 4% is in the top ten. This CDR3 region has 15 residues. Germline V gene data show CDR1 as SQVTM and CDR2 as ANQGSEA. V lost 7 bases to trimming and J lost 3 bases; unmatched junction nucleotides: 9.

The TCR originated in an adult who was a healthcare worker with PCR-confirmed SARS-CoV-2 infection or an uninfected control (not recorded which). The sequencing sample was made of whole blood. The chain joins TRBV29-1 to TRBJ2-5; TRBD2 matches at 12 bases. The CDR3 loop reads CSAKRTSGTKETQYF. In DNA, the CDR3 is TGCAGCGCTAAACGGACTAGCGGGACCAAAGAGACCCAGTACTTC.